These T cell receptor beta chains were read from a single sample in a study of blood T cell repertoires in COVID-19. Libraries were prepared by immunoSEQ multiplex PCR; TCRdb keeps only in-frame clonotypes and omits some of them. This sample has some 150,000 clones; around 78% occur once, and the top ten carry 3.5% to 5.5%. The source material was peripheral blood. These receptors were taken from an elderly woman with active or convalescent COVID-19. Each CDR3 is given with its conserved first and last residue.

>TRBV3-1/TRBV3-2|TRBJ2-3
CASSRRSQGLSTDTQYF
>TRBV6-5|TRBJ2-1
CASNKDGTSEQFF
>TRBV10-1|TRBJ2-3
CASSTGTSGGVRGTDTQYF
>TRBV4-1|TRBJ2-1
CASSQSQREQDEQFF
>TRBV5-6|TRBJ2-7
CASSVGPTPPSYEQYF
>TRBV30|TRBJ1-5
CAWSPLAANQPQHF
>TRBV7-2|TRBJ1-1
CASSSYTGTGYEAFF
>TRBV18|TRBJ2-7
CASSPGTGISYEQYF
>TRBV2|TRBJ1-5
CASSGWTNQPQHF
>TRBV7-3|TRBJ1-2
CASSSGQYYGYTF
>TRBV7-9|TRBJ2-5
CASSPRQAPQETQYF
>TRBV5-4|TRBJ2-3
CASSYSGGATDTQYF
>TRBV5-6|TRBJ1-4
CASQENRAGGKLFF
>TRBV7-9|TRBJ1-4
CASSPRTVDNEKLFF
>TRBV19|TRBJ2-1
CASSMGRGQYNEQFF
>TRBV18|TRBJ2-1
CASSPGLAGAGNEQFF
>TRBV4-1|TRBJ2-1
CASSYRTSGGNEQFF
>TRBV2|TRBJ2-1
CASRTVGGNYNEQFF
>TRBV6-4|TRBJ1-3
CARMTLLQGAAGNTIYF
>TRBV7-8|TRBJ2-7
CASSGTDRAEQYF
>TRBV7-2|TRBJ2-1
CASSSSGGAFNEQFF
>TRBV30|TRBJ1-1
CAWNNRDTEAFF
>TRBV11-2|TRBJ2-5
CASTGTGVETQYF
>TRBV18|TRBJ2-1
CASSPSLADEQFF
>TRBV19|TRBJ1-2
CASSQATTGKNGYTF
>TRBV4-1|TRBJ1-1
CASRHRDSSATSEAFF
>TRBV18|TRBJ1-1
CASSPSFSAEAFF
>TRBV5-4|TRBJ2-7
CASSIGGGRIYEQYF
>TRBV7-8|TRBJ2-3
CASSKLAGGTDTQYF
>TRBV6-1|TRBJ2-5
CASSPPGGEETQYF
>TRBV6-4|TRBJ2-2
CATSDRENTGELFF
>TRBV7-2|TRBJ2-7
CASSSHAVSYEQYF
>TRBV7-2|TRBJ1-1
CASSRTGVDRSEAFF
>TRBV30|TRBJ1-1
CAWNRVDTEAFF
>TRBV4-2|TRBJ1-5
CASRLTGTGGDQPQHF
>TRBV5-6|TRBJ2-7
CASSVTGRLSYEQYF
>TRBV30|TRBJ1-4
CAWSTSGATNEKLFF
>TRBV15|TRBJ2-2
CATSRQGFGTGELFF
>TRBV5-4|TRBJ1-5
CASSLEQFSNQPQHF
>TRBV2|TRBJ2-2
CASSRRASNTGELFF
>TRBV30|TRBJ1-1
CAWSYPDRENTEAFF
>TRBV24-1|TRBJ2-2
CATSQSVAGELFF
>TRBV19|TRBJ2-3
CASSPRGMAGRIDTQYF
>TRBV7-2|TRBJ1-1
CASSLGTAKNTEAFF
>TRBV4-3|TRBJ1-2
CASSQDQGASNYGGYTF
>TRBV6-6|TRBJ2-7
CASSYTRAEQYF
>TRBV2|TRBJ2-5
CASSEAGLRSQETQYF
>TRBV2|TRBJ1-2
CASSGQWGYTF
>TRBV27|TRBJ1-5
CASQPVQGAINQPQHF
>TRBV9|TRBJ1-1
CASSPTGTGRNTEAFF
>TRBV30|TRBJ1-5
CAWAPGGSQPQHF
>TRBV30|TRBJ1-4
CAWRPRGMVEKLFF
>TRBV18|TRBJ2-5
CASSPGQAIQETQYF